One sample yielded the 17 T cell receptor beta chains listed below, sequenced in a study of glioma-infiltrating T cells after dendritic cell vaccination. Sequencing used immunoSEQ multiplex PCR; TCRdb keeps in-frame clones, though not all of them. In the table there are fewer than 85,000 clones, around nine tenths of which are singletons. Sequencing used blood, obtained before dendritic cell vaccination. Every receptor here comes from a human donor with glioblastoma.

CDR3 bases: TGTGCCAGCAGCAGGGGACTAGCGGACTACGAGCAGTACTTC. Its translation: CASSRGLADYEQYF. This chain connects TRBV7-2 to TRBJ2-7; 11 bases align to TRBD2. Germline CDR1 is SGHTA and CDR2 is FQGNSA. The CDR3 is 14 residues long. V lost 5 bases, J lost 3 bases, and 3 bases stayed unmatched. Combining the CDR3 with reference TRBV7-2 and TRBJ2-7 gives the whole variable domain GAGVSQSPSNKVTEKGKDVELRCDPISGHTALYWYRQSLGQGLEFLIYFQGNSAPDKSGLPSDRFSAERTGGSVSTLTIQRTQQEDSAVYLCASSRGLADYEQYFGPGTRLTVT.

This sequence joins TRBV5-1 and TRBJ1-2; 9 nucleotides align to TRBD1. The CDR3 has 16 amino acids. CDR1 and CDR2 from the germline V gene are SGHRS and YFSETQ. Trimming at V came to 0 bases and at J to 3 bases, leaving 6 bases not matched to a gene. CDR3 region: CASSLGGTGSYYGYTF. The CDR3 nucleotides read TGCGCCAGCAGCTTGGGGGGGACAGGGAGTTACTATGGCTACACCTTC. The whole variable domain, remainder taken from reference TRBV5-1 and TRBJ1-2, is KAGVTQTPRYLIKTRGQQVTLSCSPISGHRSVSWYQQTPGQGLQFLFEYFSETQRNKGNFPGRFSGRQFSNSRSEMNVSTLELGDSALYLCASSLGGTGSYYGYTFGSGTRLTVV.

This rearrangement joins TRBV7-3 to TRBJ2-1; 7 nucleotides agree with TRBD2. The CDR3 runs to 15 residues. The V segment lost 5 bases and the J segment 1 base; nucleotides outside the gene matches: 5. Germline CDR1 SGHTA, CDR2 FQGTGA. The DNA for the CDR3 is TGTGCCAGCAGCGATCTAGCGGCTTCCTACAATGAGCAGTTCTTC. Translation gives CASSDLAASYNEQFF. Together with reference TRBV7-3 and TRBJ2-1, the CDR3 gives the full variable domain: GAGVSQTPSNKVTEKGKYVELRCDPISGHTALYWYRQSLGQGPEFLIYFQGTGAADDSGLPNDRFFAVRPEGSVSTLKIQRTERGDSAVYLCASSDLAASYNEQFFGPGTRLTVL.

This chain joins TRBV6-1 and TRBJ2-7; D might be TRBD2 (6 bases). Between the trimmed V and J ends, which lost 3 bases and 0 bases, there was a span of 12 bases. CDR1 and CDR2 (germline): MNHNS, SASEGT. This CDR3 has 15 amino acids. The CDR3 DNA is TGTGCCAGCAGTGATGGAGGGGTGAGCTCCTACGAGCAGTACTTC. Its translation: CASSDGGVSSYEQYF.

The chain has TRBV5-5 and TRBJ1-1; D unresolved. V lost 0 bases and J 3 bases, leaving 9 bases between the germline ends. Germline V gene lookup returns CDR1 SGHKS and CDR2 YYEKEE (reference sequence). This CDR3 region has 14 residues. CDR3 DNA sequence: TGTGCCAGCAGCTTGGCTGGGAGGTACACTGAAGCTTTCTTT. Translating gives CASSLAGRYTEAFF.

The chain joins TRBV7-8 to TRBJ2-2, with 11 bases fitting TRBD2. The ends lost 5 bases at V and 1 base at J; junction bases unmatched: 6. Germline CDR1 is SGHVS and CDR2 is FQNEAQ. This CDR3 comprises 17 residues. The CDR3 nucleotides read TGTGCCAGCAGCGGAGGGACTAGCGGACTGAACACCGGGGAGCTGTTTTTT. Residues: CASSGGTSGLNTGELFF.

V usage is TRBV19 and J usage is TRBJ2-5, with a weak D call TRBD2 (7 bases). Trimming pared 4 bases from V and 3 bases from J, leaving 12 bases between. Per germline, CDR1 LNHDA and CDR2 SQIVND (reference sequence). This CDR3 is built from 14 residues. Here the CDR3 reads CASSTGGRKETQYF. The CDR3 DNA sequence: TGTGCCAGTAGTACGGGGGGCCGTAAAGAGACCCAGTACTTC.

CDR3 nucleotides: TGTGCCAGCAGTTTAGGACTAGTCATTGTGCAGTTCTTC. It translates to CASSLGLVIVQFF. V is TRBV2 and J is TRBJ2-1; 7 bases map to TRBD2. The germline V gene has CDR1 SNHLY and CDR2 FYNNEI. The CDR3 is 13 residues long. The V and J ends lost 5 bases and 12 bases, in that order; junction bases with no gene match: 10.

This clone was observed a single time. The chain is built from TRBV27 and TRBJ1-1; unclear D gene. Trimming pared 2 bases from V and 4 bases from J, leaving 20 bases between. There are 17 residues in the CDR3. From germline, CDR1 is MNHEY and CDR2 SMNVEV (reference sequence). The CDR3 loop reads CASSLRSGGLSGTEAFF. The CDR3 nucleotides are TGTGCCAGCAGTTTAAGGTCAGGAGGGTTGTCGGGCACTGAAGCTTTCTTT.

V is TRBV29-1 and J is TRBJ2-7; 10 nucleotides agree with TRBD1. The CDR3 runs to 14 residues. V lost 2 bases and J lost 4; bases outside the gene matches: 5. Per germline, CDR1 SQVTM and CDR2 ANQGSEA. The CDR3 loop reads CSVELGQGNYEQYF. DNA of the CDR3: TGCAGCGTTGAATTGGGACAGGGGAATTACGAGCAGTACTTC.

The chain couples TRBV6-4 to TRBJ1-6, with 7 bases aligning to TRBD1. The V and J ends lost 8 bases and 0 bases, in that order; junction bases with no gene match: 1. CDR1 MRHNA and CDR2 SNTAGT come from the germline V gene. This CDR3 has 14 residues. CDR3 loop: CASRDSSYNSPLHF. The CDR3 DNA is TGTGCCAGCCGGGACAGCTCCTATAATTCACCCCTCCACTTT.

This clone was observed once. The junction and the germline gene differ at one end; a read error may be behind it. The chain joins TRBV7-3 to TRBJ2-7, with TRBD2 matching 12 bases. The CDR3 consists of 15 residues. Germline V gives CDR1 SGHTA, CDR2 FQGTGA. CDR3 coding DNA: TGTGCCAGCAGGTTAACGGGGGGACTAGCGGGCGAGCAGTACTTC. This codes for CASRLTGGLAGEQYF. Complete variable domain (other parts from reference TRBV7-3 and TRBJ2-7): GAGVSQTPSNKVTEKGKYVELRCDPISGHTALYWYRQSLGQGPEFLIYFQGTGAADDSGLPNDRFFAVRPEGSVSTLKIQRTERGDSAVYLCASRLTGGLAGEQYFGPGTRLTVT.

The V gene is TRBV10-3, the J gene TRBJ1-5, with D hard to call. Germline CDR1 is ENHRY and CDR2 is SYGVKD. This CDR3 has 12 amino acids. Trimming pared 0 bases from V and 6 bases from J, leaving 3 bases between. CDR3: CAISESAQPQHF. CDR3 bases: TGTGCCATCAGTGAGTCAGCTCAGCCCCAGCATTTT.

This clone was counted once. The chain uses TRBV28 and TRBJ2-7; 8 bases agree with TRBD1. The CDR3 has 12 residues. The germline gives CDR1 MDHEN, CDR2 SYDVKM. The V gene end was trimmed by 11 bases and the J gene end by 4 bases; junction bases not matched to a gene: 7. The CDR3 DNA sequence: TGTGCCGCGAGACAGGGGAAATACGAGCAGTACTTC. The encoded protein is CAARQGKYEQYF.

The chain links TRBV7-3 to TRBJ2-1; a weak D match, TRBD2 (6 bases). The CDR3 is made up of 13 amino acids. The germline gives CDR1 SGHTA, CDR2 FQGTGA. The V end was cut by 3 bases, the J end by 9 bases, with 12 bases between. The DNA of the CDR3 is TGTGCCAGCAGCTTTTCGGGGGTTGGTGAGCAGTTCTTC. Protein product: CASSFSGVGEQFF.

In this sample, this clone turned up a few times. This chain links TRBV2 with TRBJ2-3; 7 positions agree with TRBD2. Losses at the gene ends were 4 bases for V and 6 bases for J; bases not matched to a gene: 7. Germline CDR1 is SNHLY and CDR2 is FYNNEI. The CDR3 is 14 residues long. CDR3 region: CASSVDLAGDTQYF. DNA of the CDR3: TGTGCCAGCAGTGTGGACTTAGCGGGCGATACGCAGTATTTT.

The rearrangement uses TRBV5-1 and TRBJ1-5, with 10 bases fitting TRBD1. The CDR3 has 15 amino acids. The germline CDR1 and CDR2 sequences are SGHRS and YFSETQ. V lost 4 bases and J lost 4; bases outside the gene matches: 5. CDR3 protein: CASSLGTGENQPQHF. The DNA for the CDR3 is TGCGCCAGCAGCCTCGGGACAGGGGAGAATCAGCCCCAGCATTTT. Supplemented by reference TRBV5-1 and TRBJ1-5, the full variable domain reads KAGVTQTPRYLIKTRGQQVTLSCSPISGHRSVSWYQQTPGQGLQFLFEYFSETQRNKGNFPGRFSGRQFSNSRSEMNVSTLELGDSALYLCASSLGTGENQPQHFGDGTRLSIL.